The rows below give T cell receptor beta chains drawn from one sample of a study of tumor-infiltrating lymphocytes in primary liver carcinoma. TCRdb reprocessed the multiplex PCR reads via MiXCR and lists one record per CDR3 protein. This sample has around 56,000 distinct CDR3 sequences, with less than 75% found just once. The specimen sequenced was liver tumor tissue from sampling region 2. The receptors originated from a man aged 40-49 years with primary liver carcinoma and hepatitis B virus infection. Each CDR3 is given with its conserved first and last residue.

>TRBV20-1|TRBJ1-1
CSARGQGEAFF
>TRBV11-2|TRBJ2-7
CANSFIQGTIHSDQYF
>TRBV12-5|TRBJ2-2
CASCVERRSGTGELFF
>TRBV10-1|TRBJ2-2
CASSGIGTSGNTGGLFF
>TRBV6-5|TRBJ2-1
CAIGKGTSEFF
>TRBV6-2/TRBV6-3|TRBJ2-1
CASKPLAGGFIPYKEQFF
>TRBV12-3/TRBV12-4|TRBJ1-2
CASSLGQGAGYTF
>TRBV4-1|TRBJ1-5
CASSQDDLGQGIVQPQHF
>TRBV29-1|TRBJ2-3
CSVFGAGASDTQYF
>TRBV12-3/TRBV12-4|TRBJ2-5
CASITYPGSQETQYF
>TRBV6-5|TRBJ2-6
CASSLDSEANVLTF
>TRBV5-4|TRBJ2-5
CASSLVGGGRQETQYF
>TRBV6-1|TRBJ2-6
CASSEFSQGANVLTF
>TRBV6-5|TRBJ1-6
CTSSHTTVDNSPLHF
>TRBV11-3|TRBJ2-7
CASSLEPGGAWEQYF
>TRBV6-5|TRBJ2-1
CASSYSGTSGRGNEQFF
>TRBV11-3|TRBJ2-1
CASSLNANKQSF
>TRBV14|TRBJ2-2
CASSRRRTGLTGELFF
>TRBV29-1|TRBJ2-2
CNIRGTAVGVTGELFF
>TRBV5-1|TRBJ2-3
CASTSLVAGATHTRYF
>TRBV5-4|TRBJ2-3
CATRGATETQYF
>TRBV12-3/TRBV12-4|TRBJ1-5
CASGFGQGSNQPQHF